Listed below are T cell receptor beta chains from one sample, sequenced in a study of cytomegalovirus exposure and HLA in healthy donors. Clones were read by immunoSEQ multiplex PCR, and TCRdb kept only the in-frame ones, dropping some. The sample consists of about 170,000 clones, 60% to 80% of them appearing once. The specimen was PBMCs. The receptors here all came from a woman between 45 and 60 years old in good health and CMV-seropositive. Both conserved end residues are part of each CDR3. The D gene is left open where the match is weak. Not all rows give a size; the values are once, few, many and, for expanded clones, a class.

j_call | v_call | clone_size | d_call | cdr3_nt | cdr3_aa
TRBJ2-7 | TRBV29-1 | NA | TRBD1 | TGCAGCGCTGGGGGGGGGACAGGGGGTTTCTCCTACGAGCAGTACTTC | CSAGGGTGGFSYEQYF
TRBJ1-1 | TRBV5-1 | NA | TRBD1 | TGCGCCAGCAGCTCTCACAGGGGGCAGAGCACTGAAGCTTTCTTT | CASSSHRGQSTEAFF
TRBJ2-7 | TRBV27 | NA | NA | TGTGCCAGCAGTTTAATACAGGGAAGTCGCGAGCAGTACTTC | CASSLIQGSREQYF
TRBJ1-2 | TRBV6-7 | NA | NA | TGTGCCAGCAGTTACGCCAATAGGGGCTGGGATGGCTACACCTTC | CASSYANRGWDGYTF
TRBJ1-1 | TRBV18 | NA | TRBD1 | TGTGCCAGCTCACTTAGACAGGGCGGGTGGAACACTGAAGCTTTCTTT | CASSLRQGGWNTEAFF
TRBJ1-2 | TRBV2 | once | TRBD1 | TGTGCCAGCACTTATTGGCCTCCGGGACAGGGGGCGTCTTACTATGGCTACACCTTC | CASTYWPPGQGASYYGYTF
TRBJ2-5 | TRBV7-9 | once | NA | TGTGCCAGCAGCCCAGCGCGAGAGACCCAGTACTTC | CASSPARETQYF
TRBJ2-1 | TRBV4-3 | once | TRBD2 | TGCGCCAGCAGCCAAGACCTCCCTCTAGCGGCGTCCTACAATGAGCAGTTCTTC | CASSQDLPLAASYNEQFF
TRBJ2-4 | TRBV7-9 | NA | NA | TGTGCCAGCAGCTTAGTGTCGGGGAGCGGGAACATTCAGTACTTC | CASSLVSGSGNIQYF
TRBJ2-5 | TRBV5-6 | NA | TRBD2 | TGTGCCAGCACCATAACCGGGACTAGCGGAAGGTACCAAGAGACCCAGTACTTC | CASTITGTSGRYQETQYF
TRBJ1-2 | TRBV15 | NA | NA | TGTGCCACCAGCAGAGAATACAGCCGGCGGGGAGAGGGCTACACCTTC | CATSREYSRRGEGYTF
TRBJ1-4 | TRBV28 | once | TRBD1 | TGTGCCAGCAGTTTCGTCTTGACAGGGGGTTTGTCCTCAACTAATGAAAAACTGTTTTTT | CASSFVLTGGLSSTNEKLFF
TRBJ1-1 | TRBV5-1 | NA | NA | TGCGCCAGCAGCTTGGACAGCCCTCGTGAAGCTTTCTTT | CASSLDSPREAFF
TRBJ2-5 | TRBV7-9 | NA | TRBD2 | TGTGCCGGGACGAGCGGGGTCGGTGGGACCCAGTACTTC | CAGTSGVGGTQYF